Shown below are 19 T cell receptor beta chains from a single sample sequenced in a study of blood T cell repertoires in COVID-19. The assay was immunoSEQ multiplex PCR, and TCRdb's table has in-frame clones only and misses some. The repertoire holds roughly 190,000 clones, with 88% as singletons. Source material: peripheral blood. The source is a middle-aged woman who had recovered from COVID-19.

CDR3 nucleotides: TGTGCCAGCAGTTTATTGCGGGGGGATGGCTACACCTTC. The encoded protein is CASSLLRGDGYTF. The chain employs TRBV27 and TRBJ1-2, with D possibly matching TRBD1 (5 bases). V shed 1 base and J shed 6 bases, with 9 bases lying between them. The CDR3 is made up of 13 amino acids. Germline CDR1 MNHEY, CDR2 SMNVEV (reference sequence).

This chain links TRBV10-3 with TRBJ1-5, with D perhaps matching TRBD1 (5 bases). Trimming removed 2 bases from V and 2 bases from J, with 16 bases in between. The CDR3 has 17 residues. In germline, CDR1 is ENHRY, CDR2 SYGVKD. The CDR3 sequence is CAISELGTPKGNQPQHF. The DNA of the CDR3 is TGTGCCATCAGTGAGCTCGGGACTCCGAAGGGCAATCAGCCCCAGCATTTT.

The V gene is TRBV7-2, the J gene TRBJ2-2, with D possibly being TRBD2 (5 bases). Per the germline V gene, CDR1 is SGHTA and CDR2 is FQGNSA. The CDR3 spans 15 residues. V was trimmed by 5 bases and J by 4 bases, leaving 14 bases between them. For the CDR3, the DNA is TGTGCCAGCAGCCCCTCCCGGGAAAGCACCGGGGAGCTGTTTTTT. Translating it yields CASSPSRESTGELFF.

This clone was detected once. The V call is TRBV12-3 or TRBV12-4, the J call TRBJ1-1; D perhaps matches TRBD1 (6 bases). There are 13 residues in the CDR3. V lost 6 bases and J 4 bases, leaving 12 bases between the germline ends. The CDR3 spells CASSNRVFTEAFF. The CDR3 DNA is TGTGCCAGCAGCAACAGGGTATTCACTGAAGCTTTCTTT.

In nucleotides, the CDR3 is TGTGCCACCAGCAGAGAGGGAGGGAGCAATCAGCCCCAGCATTTT. This sequence encodes CATSREGGSNQPQHF. The chain is built from TRBV15 and TRBJ1-5, with no clear D. The CDR3 is 15 amino acids. Germline CDR1 LNHNV, CDR2 YYDKDF (reference sequence). V was shortened by 0 bases and J by 1 base, with 7 bases between the two germline ends.

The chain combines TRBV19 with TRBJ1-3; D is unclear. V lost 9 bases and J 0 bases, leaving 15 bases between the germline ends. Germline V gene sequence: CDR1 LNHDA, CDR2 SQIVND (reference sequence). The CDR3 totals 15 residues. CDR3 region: CASGEPSSSGNTIYF. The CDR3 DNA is TGTGCCAGCGGGGAACCATCAAGCTCTGGAAACACCATATATTTT.

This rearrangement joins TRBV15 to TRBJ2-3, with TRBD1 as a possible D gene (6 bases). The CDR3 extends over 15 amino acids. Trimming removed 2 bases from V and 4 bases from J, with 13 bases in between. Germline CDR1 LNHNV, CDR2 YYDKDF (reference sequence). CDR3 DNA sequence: TGTGCCACCAGCAGAAGGACAGTCGGCGCAGATACGCAGTATTTT. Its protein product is CATSRRTVGADTQYF.

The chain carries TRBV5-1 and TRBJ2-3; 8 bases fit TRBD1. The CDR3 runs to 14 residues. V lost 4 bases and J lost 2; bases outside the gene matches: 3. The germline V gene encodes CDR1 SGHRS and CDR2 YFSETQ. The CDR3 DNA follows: TGCGCCAGCAGCGAGGGACAGGACACAGATACGCAGTATTTT. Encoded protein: CASSEGQDTDTQYF.

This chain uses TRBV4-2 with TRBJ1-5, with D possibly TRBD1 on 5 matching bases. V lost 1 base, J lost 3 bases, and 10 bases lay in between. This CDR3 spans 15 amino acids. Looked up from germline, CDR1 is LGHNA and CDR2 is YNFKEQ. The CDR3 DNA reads TGTGCCAGCAGCCAAGGGACACAGGACAATCAGCCCCAGCATTTT. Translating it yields CASSQGTQDNQPQHF.

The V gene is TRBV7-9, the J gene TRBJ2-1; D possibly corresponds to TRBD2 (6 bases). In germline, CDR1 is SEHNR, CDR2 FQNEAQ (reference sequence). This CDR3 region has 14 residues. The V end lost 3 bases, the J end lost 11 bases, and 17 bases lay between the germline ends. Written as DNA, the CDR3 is TGTGCCAGCAGCTTGGTCGATGGAGGGAGTCAGCAGTTCTTC. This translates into CASSLVDGGSQQFF.

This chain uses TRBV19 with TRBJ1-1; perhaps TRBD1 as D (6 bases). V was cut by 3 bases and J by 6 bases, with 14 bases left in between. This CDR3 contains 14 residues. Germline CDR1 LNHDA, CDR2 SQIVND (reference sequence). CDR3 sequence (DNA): TGTGCCAGTAGTATCCAGGGGAGATATCCTGAAGCTTTCTTT. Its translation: CASSIQGRYPEAFF.

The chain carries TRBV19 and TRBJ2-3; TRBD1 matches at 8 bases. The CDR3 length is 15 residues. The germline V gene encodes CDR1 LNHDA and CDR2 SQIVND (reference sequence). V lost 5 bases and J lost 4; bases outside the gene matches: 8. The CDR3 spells CASSFSPGGADTQYF. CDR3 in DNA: TGTGCCAGTAGTTTCTCGCCAGGGGGCGCAGATACGCAGTATTTT.

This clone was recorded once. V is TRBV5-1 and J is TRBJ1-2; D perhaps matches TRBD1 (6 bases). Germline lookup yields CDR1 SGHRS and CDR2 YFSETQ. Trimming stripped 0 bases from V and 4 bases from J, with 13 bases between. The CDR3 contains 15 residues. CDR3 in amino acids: CASSLDVETGYGYTF. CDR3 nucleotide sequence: TGCGCCAGCAGCTTGGACGTCGAGACAGGCTATGGCTACACCTTC.

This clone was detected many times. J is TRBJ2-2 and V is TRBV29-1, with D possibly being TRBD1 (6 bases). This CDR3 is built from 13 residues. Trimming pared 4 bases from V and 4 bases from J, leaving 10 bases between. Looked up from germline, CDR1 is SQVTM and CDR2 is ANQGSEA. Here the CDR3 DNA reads TGCAGCGTTGCAGGGGAGAGCACCGGGGAGCTGTTTTTT. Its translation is CSVAGESTGELFF.

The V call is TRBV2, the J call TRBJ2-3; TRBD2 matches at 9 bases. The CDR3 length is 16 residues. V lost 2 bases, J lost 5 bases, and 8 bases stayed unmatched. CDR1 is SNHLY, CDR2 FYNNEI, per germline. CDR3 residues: CASSERMAGGGDTQYF. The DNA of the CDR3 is TGTGCCAGCAGTGAACGGATGGCGGGAGGGGGAGATACGCAGTATTTT.

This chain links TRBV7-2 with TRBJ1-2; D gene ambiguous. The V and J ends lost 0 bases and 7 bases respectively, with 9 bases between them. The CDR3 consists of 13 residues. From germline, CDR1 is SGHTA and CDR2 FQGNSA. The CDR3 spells CASSLARVVGYTF. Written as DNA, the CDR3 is TGTGCCAGCAGCTTAGCGCGGGTTGTTGGCTACACCTTC.

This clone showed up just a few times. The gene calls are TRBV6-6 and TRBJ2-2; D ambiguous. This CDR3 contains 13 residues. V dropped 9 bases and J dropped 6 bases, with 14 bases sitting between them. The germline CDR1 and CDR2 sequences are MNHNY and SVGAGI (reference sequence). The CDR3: CASDLQLSGELFF. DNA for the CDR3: TGTGCCAGTGATTTACAGCTTTCCGGGGAGCTGTTTTTT.

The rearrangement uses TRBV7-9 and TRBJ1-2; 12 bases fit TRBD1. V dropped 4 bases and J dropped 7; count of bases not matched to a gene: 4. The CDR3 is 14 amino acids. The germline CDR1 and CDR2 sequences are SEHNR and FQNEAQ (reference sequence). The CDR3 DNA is TGTGCCAGCAGCTCGGGACAGGGGGCGGGTGGCTACACCTTC. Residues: CASSSGQGAGGYTF.

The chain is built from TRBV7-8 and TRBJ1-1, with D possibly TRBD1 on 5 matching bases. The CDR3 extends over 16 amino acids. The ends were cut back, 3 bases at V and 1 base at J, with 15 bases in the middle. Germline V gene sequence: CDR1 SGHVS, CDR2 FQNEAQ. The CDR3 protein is CASSFTGARGNTEAFF. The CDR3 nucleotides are TGTGCCAGCAGCTTCACAGGTGCTAGGGGGAACACTGAAGCTTTCTTT.